These 5 T cell receptor beta chains originate from one sample sequenced in a study of identical twins (dated by TCRdb to between 2015 and 2016). Libraries were made using 5' RACE. TCRdb records Illumina HiSeq 2000 as the sequencer. The public reads were run again by TCRdb, first through fastp at Q25 and then through MiXCR, and only productive beta chains were kept. Each CDR3 protein gets just one entry, which takes the most common genes and DNA from the rows behind it. Here the sample has more than 600,000 distinct CDR3 sequences; 18% occur a single time. Together, the top ten hold roughly 13% of the sample. These sequences were also reported in another study, on T cells expressing NK-cell markers.

Sequencing was done on a sample of PBMCs. The receptors stem from a woman aged 18-29 years in good health.

This clonotype has a handful of counts. The chain is built from TRBV20-1 and TRBJ2-5; D is uncertain. Looked up from germline, CDR1 is DFQATT and CDR2 is SNEGSKA (reference sequence). V dropped 1 base and J dropped 4 bases, with 22 bases sitting between them. This CDR3 has 17 residues. In DNA, the CDR3 is TGCAGTGCTAGAGCCCCCGGGTCTGTAAACATGGGAGAGACCCAGTACTTC. Amino acids: CSARAPGSVNMGETQYF.

This clonotype was detected only a few times. This rearrangement joins TRBV6-1 to TRBJ2-1; 11 positions agree with TRBD2. The V and J ends lost 8 bases and 6 bases, in that order; junction bases with no gene match: 6. The CDR3 has 14 amino acids. Germline V lookup: CDR1 MNHNS, CDR2 SASEGT. The DNA for the CDR3 is TGTGCCAGCGCGACTAGCGGGGTCGTCAATGAGCAGTTCTTC. It codes for CASATSGVVNEQFF.

CDR3 residues: CSASVHTSGRTDTQYF. CDR3 DNA: TGCAGTGCTAGCGTACATACTAGCGGGAGAACAGATACGCAGTATTTT. The chain joins TRBV20-1 to TRBJ2-3; TRBD2 matches 11 bases. CDR1 is DFQATT, CDR2 SNEGSKA, per germline (reference sequence). V was pared by 3 bases and J by 3 bases, with 8 bases of the junction left unmatched. The CDR3 runs 16 residues.

The table lists this clonotype with many counts. The J gene is TRBJ1-1, the V gene TRBV27; D remains ambiguous. Germline V gene lookup returns CDR1 MNHEY and CDR2 SMNVEV (reference sequence). This CDR3 is 14 amino acids long. The V and J ends lost 5 bases and 0 bases respectively, with 10 bases between them. The CDR3 region is CASSPEYLNTEAFF. In nucleotides, the CDR3 is TGTGCCAGCAGTCCCGAATACCTGAACACTGAAGCTTTCTTT.

This clonotype came up a few times. V is TRBV20-1 and J is TRBJ2-5, with 11 positions matching TRBD2. Per germline, CDR1 DFQATT and CDR2 SNEGSKA (reference sequence). Trimming at V came to 4 bases and at J to 5 bases, leaving 6 bases not matched to a gene. The CDR3 length is 14 residues. The CDR3 nucleotides read TGCAGTGCTAAGCTAGCGGGGGGCTTGGAGACCCAGTACTTC. Translating it yields CSAKLAGGLETQYF.